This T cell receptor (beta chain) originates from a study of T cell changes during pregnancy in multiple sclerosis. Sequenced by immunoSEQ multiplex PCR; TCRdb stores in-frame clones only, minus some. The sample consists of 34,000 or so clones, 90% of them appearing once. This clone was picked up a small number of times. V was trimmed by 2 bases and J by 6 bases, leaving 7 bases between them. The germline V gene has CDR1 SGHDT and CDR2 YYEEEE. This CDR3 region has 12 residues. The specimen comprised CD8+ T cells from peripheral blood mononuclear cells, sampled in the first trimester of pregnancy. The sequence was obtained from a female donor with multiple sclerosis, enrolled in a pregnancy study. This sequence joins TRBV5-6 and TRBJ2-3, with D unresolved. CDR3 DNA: TGTGCCAGCAGCTTAGCTCTGGATACGCAGTATTTT. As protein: CASSLALDTQYF.